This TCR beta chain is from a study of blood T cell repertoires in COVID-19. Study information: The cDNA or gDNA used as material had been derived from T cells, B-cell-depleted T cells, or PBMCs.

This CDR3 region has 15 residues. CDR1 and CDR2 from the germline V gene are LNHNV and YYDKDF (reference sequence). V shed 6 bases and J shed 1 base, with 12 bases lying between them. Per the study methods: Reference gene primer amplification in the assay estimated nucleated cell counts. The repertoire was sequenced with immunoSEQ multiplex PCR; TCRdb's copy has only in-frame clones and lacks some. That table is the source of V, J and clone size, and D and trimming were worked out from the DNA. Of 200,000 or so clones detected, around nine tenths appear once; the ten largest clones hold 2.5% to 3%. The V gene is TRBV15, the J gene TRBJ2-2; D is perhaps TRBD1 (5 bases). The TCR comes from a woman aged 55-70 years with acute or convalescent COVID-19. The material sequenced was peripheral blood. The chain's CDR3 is CATRIDSRNTGELFF. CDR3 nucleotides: TGTGCCACCAGAATAGACAGTAGGAACACCGGGGAGCTGTTTTTT. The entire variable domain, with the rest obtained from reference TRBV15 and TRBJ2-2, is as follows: DAMVIQNPRYQVTQFGKPVTLSCSQTLNHNVMYWYQQKSSQAPKLLFHYYDKDFNNEADTPDNFQSRRPNTSFCFLDIRSPGLGDTAMYLCATRIDSRNTGELFFGEGSRLTVL.